This T cell receptor beta chain appears in the sequencing data of a study of blood T cell repertoires in COVID-19. Background on the study: Material from acute and convalescent COVID-19 was sourced from the United States, Italy and Spain.

Across about two dozen US areas, participants ranged in age from about 18 to 100 years. Either two negative PCRs, clearance, or symptom resolution qualified Cohort 3 donors as recovered. Germline loops: CDR1 SEHNR, CDR2 FQNEAQ (reference sequence). The V end lost 5 bases, the J end lost 3 bases, and 13 bases lay between the germline ends. This CDR3 is built from 14 residues. The authors' processing: Cell counts per sample came from amplifying reference gene primers. Data came from immunoSEQ multiplex PCR; TCRdb stores just in-frame clones and leaves some out. D and trimming come from the DNA, and the V and J calls and clone size come from that table. In the table there are some 270,000 clones, roughly 85% of which are singletons.

The sequenced sample consisted of PBMCs or T cells enriched from blood (not recorded which). The source of this sequence is a young woman who had recovered from COVID-19. This chain links TRBV7-9 with TRBJ1-1, with a weak D call TRBD1 (5 bases). This CDR3 reads CASSQKGGDTEAFF. DNA for the CDR3: TGTGCCAGCAGCCAAAAAGGAGGGGACACTGAAGCTTTCTTT. Filled out from reference TRBV7-9 and TRBJ1-1, the complete variable domain reads DTGVSQNPRHKITKRGQNVTFRCDPISEHNRLYWYRQTLGQGPEFLTYFQNEAQLEKSRLLSDRFSAERPKGSFSTLEIQRTEQGDSAMYLCASSQKGGDTEAFFGQGTRLTVV.